The next 23 T cell receptor beta chains were all read from a single sample in a study of blood T cell repertoires in COVID-19. Profiling relied on immunoSEQ multiplex PCR, and the TCRdb table lists in-frame clones only, not all of them. This table has 180,000 or so clones, roughly 88% appearing once. Material for sequencing was peripheral blood. The source of these receptors is a man aged 55 to 69 who had recovered from COVID-19.

The CDR3 reads CASSIPGNQPQHF. Written as DNA, the CDR3 is TGTGCCAGTAGTATCCCGGGAAATCAGCCCCAGCATTTT. The chain combines TRBV19 with TRBJ1-5; D is unresolved. V shed 3 bases and J shed 4 bases, with 7 bases lying between them. The CDR3 contains 13 residues. Germline assignment: CDR1 LNHDA and CDR2 SQIVND (reference sequence).

This clone was detected a few times. V gene TRBV5-1 combines with J gene TRBJ1-6; D possibly corresponds to TRBD1 (5 bases). V shed 0 bases and J shed 7 bases, with 11 bases lying between them. This CDR3 is built from 15 residues. Germline values: CDR1 SGHRS, CDR2 YFSETQ. For the CDR3, the DNA is TGCGCCAGCAGCTTGGCCGGTCAGGGAAATTCACCCCTCCACTTT. Its translation: CASSLAGQGNSPLHF.

This clone was counted a single time. V gene TRBV5-1 combines with J gene TRBJ1-6, with 9 bases fitting TRBD1. Per the germline V gene, CDR1 is SGHRS and CDR2 is YFSETQ. V gave up 0 bases and J gave up 6 bases; unmatched junction bases: 7. CDR3 length equals 17 residues. The CDR3 here is CASSLGGTGRSNSPLHF. CDR3 in DNA: TGCGCCAGCAGCTTGGGGGGGACAGGGAGGAGTAATTCACCCCTCCACTTT.

The rearrangement links TRBV23-1 to TRBJ2-1; 7 positions agree with TRBD1. TRBV23-1 is marked as an open reading frame, function uncertain. The CDR3 spans 19 residues. After removal of 2 bases from V and 6 bases from J, the junction contained 19 bases not matched to a gene. CDR3 sequence reads: CASSQPLICKGAGVNEQFF. The CDR3 DNA is TGCGCCAGCAGTCAACCCCTGATTTGTAAGGGGGCCGGGGTCAATGAGCAGTTCTTC.

The rearrangement uses TRBV7-2 and TRBJ2-1; 7 nucleotides agree with TRBD2. This CDR3 has 16 residues. The J segment lost 4 bases and the V segment lost 5 bases, leaving 11 bases of the junction unmatched. The germline CDR1 and CDR2 sequences are SGHTA and FQGNSA. The CDR3 nucleotides are TGTGCCAGCAGCCCCCCCGGGGGAGGGGAGTACAATGAGCAGTTCTTC. Protein product: CASSPPGGGEYNEQFF.

V gene TRBV5-4 combines with J gene TRBJ1-5; the D gene is possibly TRBD1 (6 bases). Germline V gene lookup returns CDR1 SGHNT and CDR2 YYREEE (reference sequence). The CDR3 is made up of 14 amino acids. V was shortened by 0 bases and J by 7 bases, with 11 bases between the two germline ends. CDR3 region: CASSLEPGGQPQHF. CDR3 DNA sequence: TGTGCCAGCAGCTTGGAACCGGGGGGCCAGCCCCAGCATTTT.

This chain connects TRBV18 to TRBJ2-3; the match to TRBD1 covers 9 bases. Per the germline V gene, CDR1 is KGHSH and CDR2 is LQKENI. Trimming cost V 3 bases and J 3 bases; bases outside gene matches: 4. The CDR3 totals 15 residues. Here the CDR3 reads CASSPGQGKTDTQYF. CDR3 coding DNA: TGTGCCAGCTCACCCGGACAGGGGAAGACAGATACGCAGTATTTT.

This clone was found once. The chain combines TRBV4-3 with TRBJ2-3; possible D gene TRBD1, 6 bases. CDR1 is LGHNA and CDR2 is YSLEER in the germline V gene. V lost 0 bases and J 0 bases, leaving 13 bases between the germline ends. The CDR3 is 17 residues long. The CDR3 protein is CASSQEPTGFSTDTQYF. Written as DNA, the CDR3 is TGCGCCAGCAGCCAAGAACCCACAGGGTTCAGCACAGATACGCAGTATTTT.

The J gene is TRBJ2-5, the V gene TRBV6-5; 7 bases line up with TRBD1. J lost 2 bases, V lost 5 bases, and 5 bases had no gene match. There are 14 residues in the CDR3. CDR1 and CDR2 from the germline V gene are MNHEY and SVGAGI. The CDR3 sequence: CASSRDSLQETQYF. CDR3 in DNA: TGTGCCAGCAGTCGGGACAGCCTACAAGAGACCCAGTACTTC.

The chain employs TRBV2 and TRBJ1-4; maybe TRBD1 (6 bases). Germline V lookup: CDR1 SNHLY, CDR2 FYNNEI. This CDR3 contains 15 residues. V was cut by 3 bases and J by 1 base, with 9 bases left in between. The CDR3 DNA is TGTGCCAGCAGTGACACGACAGGAACTAATGAAAAACTGTTTTTT. Translated: CASSDTTGTNEKLFF.

The chain has TRBV6-5 and TRBJ2-1; perhaps TRBD1 as D (5 bases). The CDR3 loop spans 15 amino acids. Germline V gene sequence: CDR1 MNHEY, CDR2 SVGAGI. Trimming took off 6 bases at V and 7 bases at J, with 19 bases between the two ends. The CDR3 sequence is CASRPEAGIVNEQFF. The CDR3 region has the DNA TGTGCCAGCAGGCCGGAAGCAGGGATTGTAAATGAGCAGTTCTTC.

V is TRBV5-8 and J is TRBJ1-1, with 9 nucleotides matching TRBD1. The CDR3 is 11 residues long. Germline CDR1 and CDR2: SGHTS and YDEGEE. Trimming took 4 bases from V and 10 from J; bases not matched to a gene: 2. The CDR3 loop is CASSRGQGAFF. The CDR3 nucleotides are TGTGCCAGCAGCCGGGGACAGGGAGCTTTCTTT.

The V call is TRBV5-1, the J call TRBJ1-6, with D perhaps matching TRBD1 (5 bases). The CDR3 runs to 15 residues. The V and J ends lost 4 bases and 13 bases respectively, with 21 bases between them. Germline CDR1 reads SGHRS; CDR2 reads YFSETQ. The CDR3 DNA is TGCGCCAGCAGCCCACCGGACACAACGGGTAGGCCCCTCCACTTT. It specifies CASSPPDTTGRPLHF.

This chain uses TRBV7-6 with TRBJ1-2; D call uncertain. The CDR3 consists of 12 residues. Trimming pared 4 bases from V and 6 bases from J, leaving 9 bases between. Germline V gene data show CDR1 as SGHVS and CDR2 as FNYEAQ. The CDR3 loop is CASSSGIHGYTF. Written as DNA, the CDR3 is TGTGCCAGCAGCTCCGGGATACATGGCTACACCTTC. Full variable domain (missing parts from reference TRBV7-6 and TRBJ1-2): GAGVSQSPRYKVTKRGQDVALRCDPISGHVSLYWYRQALGQGPEFLTYFNYEAQQDKSGLPNDRFSAERPEGSISTLTIQRTEQRDSAMYRCASSSGIHGYTFGSGTRLTVV.

The chain links TRBV10-3 to TRBJ2-7, with 12 bases lining up with TRBD2. V lost 6 bases, J lost 2 bases, and 8 bases stayed unmatched. CDR1 and CDR2 (germline): ENHRY, SYGVKD. The CDR3 has 16 residues. The CDR3 sequence: CAIRRTSGDFAYEQYF. The DNA for the CDR3 is TGTGCCATCAGAAGGACTAGCGGGGACTTTGCCTACGAGCAGTACTTC.

The rearrangement joins TRBV10-3 to TRBJ1-2; no firm D call. The CDR3 covers 12 residues. V was cut by 3 bases and J by 4 bases, with 6 bases left in between. Germline CDR1 and CDR2: ENHRY and SYGVKD. Here the CDR3 DNA reads TGTGCCATCAGTGATGAGGGCTATGGCTACACCTTC. Protein product: CAISDEGYGYTF.

The V call is TRBV19, the J call TRBJ2-1, with TRBD2 matching 12 bases. The junction had 5 bases not matched to a gene; V was cut back by 6 bases and J by 2 bases. Germline CDR1 is LNHDA and CDR2 is SQIVND (reference sequence). This CDR3 contains 16 residues. As DNA, the CDR3 is TGTGCCAGTAGCCCTAGGACTAGCGGGACCTACAATGAGCAGTTCTTC. Translated: CASSPRTSGTYNEQFF.

The chain links TRBV19 to TRBJ2-7; a possible D gene is TRBD1 (6 bases). The CDR3 spans 17 residues. The germline CDR1 and CDR2 sequences are LNHDA and SQIVND (reference sequence). Between the trimmed V and J ends, which lost 1 base and 1 base, there was a span of 17 bases. The CDR3 coding sequence is TGTGCCAGTAGTATAGCCCCCCAGAGGACAGCGTCCTACGAGCAGTACTTC. Amino acid sequence: CASSIAPQRTASYEQYF.

The genes are TRBV5-6 and TRBJ1-1; no reliable D call. Germline V gives CDR1 SGHDT, CDR2 YYEEEE. V shed 1 base and J shed 0 bases, with 7 bases lying between them. CDR3 length: 14 residues. CDR3: CASSLSFLNTEAFF. The CDR3, as DNA: TGTGCCAGCAGCTTGTCATTCCTGAACACTGAAGCTTTCTTT.

The chain employs TRBV19 and TRBJ1-2; D ambiguous. The V and J ends lost 6 bases and 4 bases respectively, with 9 bases between them. Germline V gene sequence: CDR1 LNHDA, CDR2 SQIVND (reference sequence). CDR3 length: 12 amino acids. The CDR3 DNA follows: TGTGCCAGTAGACCCGGAGGCTATGGCTACACCTTC. Translating it yields CASRPGGYGYTF. Supplemented by reference TRBV19 and TRBJ1-2, the full variable domain reads DGGITQSPKYLFRKEGQNVTLSCEQNLNHDAMYWYRQDPGQGLRLIYYSQIVNDFQKGDIAEGYSVSREKKESFPLTVTSAQKNPTAFYLCASRPGGYGYTFGSGTRLTVV.

The V gene is TRBV3-1 (or the pseudogene TRBV3-2), the J gene TRBJ1-2; D remains ambiguous. This CDR3 is 13 amino acids long. V lost 3 bases to trimming and J lost 7 bases, with 12 bases between them. The germline CDR1 and CDR2 sequences are LGHDT and YNNKEL (reference sequence). The CDR3 DNA reads TGTGCCAGCAGCCAGGCCTTAAGTCGTGGCTACACCTTC. Amino acid sequence: CASSQALSRGYTF.

This sequence joins TRBV9 and TRBJ1-1, with 9 bases identical to TRBD1. The CDR3 sequence is 15 residues long. Per germline, CDR1 SGDLS and CDR2 YYNGEE. With V trimmed by 0 bases and J by 4 bases, 4 bases remained unmatched. Here the CDR3 DNA reads TGTGCCAGCAGCGTAGTAGGGACAGGGAGCACTGAAGCTTTCTTT. Its protein product is CASSVVGTGSTEAFF.

This chain joins TRBV6-5 and TRBJ1-5, with TRBD1 matching over 10 bases. The V gene end was trimmed by 2 bases and the J gene end by 2 bases; junction bases not matched to a gene: 0. The CDR3 contains 15 residues. Germline values: CDR1 MNHEY, CDR2 SVGAGI. The CDR3 spells CASSYGTGGNQPQHF. For the CDR3, the DNA is TGTGCCAGCAGTTACGGGACAGGGGGCAATCAGCCCCAGCATTTT.